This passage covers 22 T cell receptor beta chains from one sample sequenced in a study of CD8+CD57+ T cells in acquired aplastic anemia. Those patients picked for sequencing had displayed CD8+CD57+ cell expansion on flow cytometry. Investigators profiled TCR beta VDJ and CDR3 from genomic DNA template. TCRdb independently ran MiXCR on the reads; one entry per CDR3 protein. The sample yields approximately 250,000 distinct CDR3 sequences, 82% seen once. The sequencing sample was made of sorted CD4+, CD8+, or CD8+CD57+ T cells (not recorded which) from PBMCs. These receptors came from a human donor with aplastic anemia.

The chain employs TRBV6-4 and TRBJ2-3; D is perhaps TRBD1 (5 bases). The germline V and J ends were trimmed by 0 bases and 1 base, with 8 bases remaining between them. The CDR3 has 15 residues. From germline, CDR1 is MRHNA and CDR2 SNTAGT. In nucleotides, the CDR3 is TGTGCCAGCAGTGACTCGATAGGGGGCACAGATACGCAGTATTTT. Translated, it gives CASSDSIGGTDTQYF.

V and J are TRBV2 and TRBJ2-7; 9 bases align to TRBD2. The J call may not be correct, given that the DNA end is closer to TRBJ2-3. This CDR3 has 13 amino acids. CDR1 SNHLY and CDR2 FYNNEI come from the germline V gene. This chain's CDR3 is CASAGTSSHTQYF. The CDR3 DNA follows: TGTGCCAGCGCCGGGACTAGCTCCCACACGCAGTATTTT.

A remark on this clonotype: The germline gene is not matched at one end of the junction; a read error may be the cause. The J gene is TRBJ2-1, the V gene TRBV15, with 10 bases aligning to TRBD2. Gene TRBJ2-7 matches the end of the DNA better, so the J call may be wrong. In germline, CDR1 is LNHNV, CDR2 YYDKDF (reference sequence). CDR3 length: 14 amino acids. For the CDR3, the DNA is TGTGCCCCCAGACGAGCGGGAGGGGGGGATAAGCAGTACTTC. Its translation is CAPRRAGGGDKQYF.

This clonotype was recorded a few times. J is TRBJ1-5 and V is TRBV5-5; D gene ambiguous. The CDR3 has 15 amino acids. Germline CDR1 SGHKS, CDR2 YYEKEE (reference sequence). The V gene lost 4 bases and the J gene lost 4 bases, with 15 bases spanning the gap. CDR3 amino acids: CASSVETARNQPQHF. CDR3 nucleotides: TGTGCCAGCAGCGTGGAGACGGCCCGAAATCAGCCCCAGCATTTT.

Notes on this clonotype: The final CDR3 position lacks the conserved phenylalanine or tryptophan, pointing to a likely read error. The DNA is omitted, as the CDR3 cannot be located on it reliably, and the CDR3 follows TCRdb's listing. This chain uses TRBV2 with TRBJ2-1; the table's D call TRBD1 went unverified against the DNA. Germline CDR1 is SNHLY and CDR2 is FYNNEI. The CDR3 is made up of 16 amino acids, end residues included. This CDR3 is CASRPGTGDVQFEQFS.

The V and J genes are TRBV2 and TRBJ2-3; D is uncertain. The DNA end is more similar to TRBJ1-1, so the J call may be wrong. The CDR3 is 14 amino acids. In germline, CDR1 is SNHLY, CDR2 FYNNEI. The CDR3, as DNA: TGTGCCACCGGAAAGGGTGCGGAGTCGAATGAAGCTTTCTTT. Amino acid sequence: CATGKGAESNEAFF.

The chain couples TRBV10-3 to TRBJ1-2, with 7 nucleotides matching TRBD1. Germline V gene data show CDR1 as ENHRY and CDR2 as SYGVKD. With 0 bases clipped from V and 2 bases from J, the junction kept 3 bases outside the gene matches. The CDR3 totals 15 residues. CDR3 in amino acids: CAISESTGKNYGYTF. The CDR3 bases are TGTGCCATCAGTGAGTCGACAGGGAAGAACTATGGCTACACCTTC.

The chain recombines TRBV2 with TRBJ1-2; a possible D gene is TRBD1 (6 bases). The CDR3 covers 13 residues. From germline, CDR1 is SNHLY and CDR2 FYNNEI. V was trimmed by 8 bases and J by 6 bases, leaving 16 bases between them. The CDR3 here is CASGDGGTDGYTF. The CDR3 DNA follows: TGTGCCAGCGGGGACGGGGGCACAGATGGCTACACCTTC.

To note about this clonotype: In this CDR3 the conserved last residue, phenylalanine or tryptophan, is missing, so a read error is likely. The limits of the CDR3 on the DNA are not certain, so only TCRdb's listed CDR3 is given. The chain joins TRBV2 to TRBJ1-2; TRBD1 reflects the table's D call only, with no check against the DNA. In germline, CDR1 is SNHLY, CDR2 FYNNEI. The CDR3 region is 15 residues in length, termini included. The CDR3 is CASSVAGGDEQFFGP.

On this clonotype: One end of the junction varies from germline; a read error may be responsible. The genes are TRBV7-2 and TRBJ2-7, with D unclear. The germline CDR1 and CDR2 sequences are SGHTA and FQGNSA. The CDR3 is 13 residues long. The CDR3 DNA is TGTGCCAGCACCTCCACTACCTGCCACGAAGCGTTCTTT. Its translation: CASTSTTCHEAFF.

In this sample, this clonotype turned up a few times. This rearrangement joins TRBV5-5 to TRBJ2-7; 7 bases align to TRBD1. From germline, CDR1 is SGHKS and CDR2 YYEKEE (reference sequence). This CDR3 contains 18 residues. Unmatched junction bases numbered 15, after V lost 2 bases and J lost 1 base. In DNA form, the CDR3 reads TGTGCCAGCAGCTTTGGGACGGACGGGACAGCCCTTTCCTACGAGCAGTACGTC. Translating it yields CASSFGTDGTALSYEQYV.

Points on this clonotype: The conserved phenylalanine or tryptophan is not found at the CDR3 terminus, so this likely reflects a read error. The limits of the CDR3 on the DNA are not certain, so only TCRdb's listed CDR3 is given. CDR3 residues: CATSDGGIAEQLY. V is TRBV15 and J is TRBJ2-1; the D call of TRBD1 is as the table states it, not checked on the DNA. Including both end residues, the CDR3 is 13 amino acids long. CDR1 is LNHNV, CDR2 YYDKDF, per germline (reference sequence).

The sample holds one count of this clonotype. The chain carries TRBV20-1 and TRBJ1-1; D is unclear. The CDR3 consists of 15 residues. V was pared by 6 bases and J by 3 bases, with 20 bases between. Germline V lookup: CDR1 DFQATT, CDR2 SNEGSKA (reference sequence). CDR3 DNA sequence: TGCAGTGCCGGGCGGGGAGCTGTTTTTTACACTGAAGCTTTCTTT. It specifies CSAGRGAVFYTEAFF.

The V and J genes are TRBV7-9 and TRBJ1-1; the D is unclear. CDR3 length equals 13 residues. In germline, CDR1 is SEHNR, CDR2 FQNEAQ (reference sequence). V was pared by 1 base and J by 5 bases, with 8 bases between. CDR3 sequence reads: CASSLGSVTEAFF. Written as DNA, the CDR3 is TGTGCCAGCAGCTTAGGCTCAGTTACTGAAGCTTTCTTT.

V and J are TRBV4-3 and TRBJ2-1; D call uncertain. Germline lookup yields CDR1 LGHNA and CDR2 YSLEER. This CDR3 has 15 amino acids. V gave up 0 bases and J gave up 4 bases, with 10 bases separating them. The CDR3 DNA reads TGCGCCAGCAGCCAAGATGAGGAACTGTACAATGAGCAGTTCTTC. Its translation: CASSQDEELYNEQFF.

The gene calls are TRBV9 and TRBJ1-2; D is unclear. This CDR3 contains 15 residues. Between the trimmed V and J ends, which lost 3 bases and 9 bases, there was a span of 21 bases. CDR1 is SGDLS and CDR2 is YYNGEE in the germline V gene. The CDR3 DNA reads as TGTGCCAGCAGCGGAGAAGGGAACACGAAGGACTGCTACACCTTC. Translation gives CASSGEGNTKDCYTF.

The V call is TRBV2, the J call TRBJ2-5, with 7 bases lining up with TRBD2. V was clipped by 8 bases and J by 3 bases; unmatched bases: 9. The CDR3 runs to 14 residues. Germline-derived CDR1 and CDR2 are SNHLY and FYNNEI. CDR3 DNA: TGTGCCAGCTCGGGACTACGGGTGGAAGAGACCCAGTACTTC. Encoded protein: CASSGLRVEETQYF.

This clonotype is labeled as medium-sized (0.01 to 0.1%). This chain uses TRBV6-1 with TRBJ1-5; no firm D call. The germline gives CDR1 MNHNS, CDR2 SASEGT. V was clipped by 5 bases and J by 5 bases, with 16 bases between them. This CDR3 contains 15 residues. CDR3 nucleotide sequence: TGTGCCAGCAGTAGACACACAGAAGGGCATCAGCCCCAGCATTTT. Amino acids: CASSRHTEGHQPQHF.

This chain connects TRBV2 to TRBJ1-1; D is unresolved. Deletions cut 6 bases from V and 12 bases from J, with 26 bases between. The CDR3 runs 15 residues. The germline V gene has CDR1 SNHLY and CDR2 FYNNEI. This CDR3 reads CASSLDLAKYTDTFF. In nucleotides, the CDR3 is TGTGCCAGCAGCTTAGATCTGGCAAAGTACACTGACACTTTCTTT. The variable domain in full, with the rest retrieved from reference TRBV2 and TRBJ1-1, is EPEVTQTPSHQVTQMGQEVILRCVPISNHLYFYWYRQILGQKVEFLVSFYNNEISEKSEIFDDQFSVERPDGSNFTLKIRSTKLEDSAMYFCASSLDLAKYTDTFFGQGTRLTVV.

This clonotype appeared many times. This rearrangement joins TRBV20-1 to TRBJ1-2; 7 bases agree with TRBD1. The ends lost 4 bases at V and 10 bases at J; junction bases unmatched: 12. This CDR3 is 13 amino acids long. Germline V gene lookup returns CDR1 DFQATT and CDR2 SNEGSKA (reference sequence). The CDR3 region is CSAKDREKFDYTF. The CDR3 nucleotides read TGCAGTGCTAAAGACAGGGAAAAGTTTGACTACACCTTC.

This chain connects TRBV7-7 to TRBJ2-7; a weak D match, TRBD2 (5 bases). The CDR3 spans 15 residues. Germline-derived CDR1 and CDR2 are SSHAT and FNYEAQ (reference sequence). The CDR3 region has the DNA TGTGCTCCTAGGATGCGGGCTTTAACCTCGAACCTTCATTACGTC. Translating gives CAPRMRALTSNLHYV.

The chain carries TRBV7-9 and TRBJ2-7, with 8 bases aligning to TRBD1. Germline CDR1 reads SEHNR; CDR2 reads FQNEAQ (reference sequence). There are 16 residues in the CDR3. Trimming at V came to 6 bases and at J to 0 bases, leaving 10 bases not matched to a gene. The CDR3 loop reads CASSEGAGGHSYEQYF. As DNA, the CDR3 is TGTGCCAGCAGTGAAGGGGCAGGGGGCCACTCCTACGAGCAGTACTTC.